Below, 14 T cell receptor beta chains from the same sample are listed, as sequenced in a study of blood T cell repertoires in COVID-19. Method: immunoSEQ multiplex PCR; TCRdb's copy keeps in-frame clones and lacks some. This table holds some 200,000 clones, 82% found once. Material for sequencing was peripheral blood. Every receptor here comes from a woman aged 70-85 years with COVID-19, enrolled during active disease.

The chain uses TRBV27 and TRBJ2-1, with 14 nucleotides matching TRBD2. The J segment lost 0 bases and the V segment lost 3 bases, leaving 10 bases of the junction unmatched. Germline assignment: CDR1 MNHEY and CDR2 SMNVEV (reference sequence). This CDR3 region has 20 residues. The CDR3: CASSLAPGLAGEGSYNEQFF. DNA of the CDR3: TGTGCCAGCAGTTTGGCCCCGGGACTAGCGGGAGAGGGCTCCTACAATGAGCAGTTCTTC.

The chain has TRBV6-5 and TRBJ2-7; TRBD1 matches 8 bases. This CDR3 has 16 amino acids. With V trimmed by 0 bases and J by 3 bases, 7 bases remained unmatched. CDR1 is MNHEY, CDR2 SVGAGI, per germline. CDR3 loop: CASSYSFSGTGYEQYF. CDR3 in DNA: TGTGCCAGCAGTTACTCGTTTTCCGGGACAGGCTACGAGCAGTACTTC.

This sequence joins TRBV6-5 and TRBJ1-3; D unresolved. This CDR3 has 13 residues. The germline V gene encodes CDR1 MNHEY and CDR2 SVGAGI. V lost 6 bases to trimming and J lost 2 bases, with 8 bases between them. The CDR3 nucleotides are TGTGCCAGCAGCTACCAGGCTGGAAACACCATATATTTT. This codes for CASSYQAGNTIYF.

V and J are TRBV4-3 and TRBJ2-7; 13 bases are shared with TRBD2. V shed 4 bases and J 3 bases; nucleotides not matched to a gene: 3. Germline V gene sequence: CDR1 LGHNA, CDR2 YSLEER. The CDR3 consists of 15 residues. CDR3 DNA: TGCGCCAGCAGCCGAGGGACTAGCGGGGTCTACGAGCAGTACTTC. Translated: CASSRGTSGVYEQYF.

CDR3 region: CASSQDWSTSSGNTIYF. The CDR3 DNA reads TGCGCCAGCAGCCAAGATTGGTCGACTTCCTCTGGAAACACCATATATTTT. The chain recombines TRBV4-1 with TRBJ1-3; D remains ambiguous. CDR1 is MGHRA, CDR2 YSYEKL, per germline. The V gene lost 0 bases and the J gene lost 0 bases, with 12 bases spanning the gap. The CDR3 covers 17 residues.

This rearrangement joins TRBV3-1 (or the pseudogene TRBV3-2) to TRBJ2-7, with 8 bases identical to TRBD1. In germline, CDR1 is LGHDT, CDR2 YNNKEL (reference sequence). Trimming took 1 base from V and 12 from J; bases not matched to a gene: 2. This CDR3 has 11 amino acids. In nucleotides, the CDR3 is TGTGCCAGCAGCCAAGGACAGGGGTGGTACTTC. Encoded protein: CASSQGQGWYF.

This clone has just one count. The chain joins TRBV6-6 to TRBJ1-5; weak D call: TRBD1 (5 bases). V was pared by 7 bases and J by 6 bases, with 13 bases between. The CDR3 totals 13 residues. Germline V gene sequence: CDR1 MNHNY, CDR2 SVGAGI (reference sequence). The CDR3 region has the DNA TGTGCCAGCACCTCAGGGTCTAGTCAGCCCCAGCATTTT. This gives the protein CASTSGSSQPQHF.

The V gene is TRBV5-1, the J gene TRBJ1-6; 8 bases align to TRBD1. Trimming took 4 bases from V and 10 from J; bases not matched to a gene: 10. The CDR3 spans 15 residues. The germline gives CDR1 SGHRS, CDR2 YFSETQ. The CDR3 protein is CASSPSTGDGSPLHF. The CDR3 nucleotides are TGCGCCAGCAGCCCTTCGACAGGGGATGGCTCACCCCTCCACTTT.

V gene TRBV7-2 combines with J gene TRBJ2-6; 8 bases agree with TRBD1. Trimming removed 1 base from V and 3 bases from J; junction bases left unmatched: 2. This CDR3 spans 16 amino acids. Looked up from germline, CDR1 is SGHTA and CDR2 is FQGNSA. In DNA, the CDR3 is TGTGCCAGCAGCTTAGGACAGGGGATTGGGGCCAACGTCCTGACTTTC. Amino acid sequence: CASSLGQGIGANVLTF.

This chain connects TRBV2 to TRBJ1-1; D not resolved. The ends were cut back, 6 bases at V and 6 bases at J, with 8 bases in the middle. CDR3 length: 11 residues. Looked up from germline, CDR1 is SNHLY and CDR2 is FYNNEI. The CDR3 DNA reads TGTGCCAGCAGGAGGCTCTCTGAAGCTTTCTTT. Its protein product is CASRRLSEAFF. Combining the CDR3 with reference TRBV2 and TRBJ1-1 gives the whole variable domain EPEVTQTPSHQVTQMGQEVILRCVPISNHLYFYWYRQILGQKVEFLVSFYNNEISEKSEIFDDQFSVERPDGSNFTLKIRSTKLEDSAMYFCASRRLSEAFFGQGTRLTVV.

Notes on this clone: The sample has other DNA sequences that encode this CDR3 too. This rearrangement joins TRBV9 to TRBJ1-2; 7 positions agree with TRBD1. There are 13 residues in the CDR3. Germline V lookup: CDR1 SGDLS, CDR2 YYNGEE. The trim removed 2 bases at V and 3 bases at J, leaving 1 base unmatched. CDR3: CASSVTGDYGYTF. Written as DNA, the CDR3 is TGTGCCAGCAGCGTTACAGGGGACTATGGCTACACCTTC. Full variable domain (outside the CDR3, taken from reference TRBV9 and TRBJ1-2): DSGVTQTPKHLITATGQRVTLRCSPRSGDLSVYWYQQSLDQGLQFLIQYYNGEERAKGNILERFSAQQFPDLHSELNLSSLELGDSALYFCASSVTGDYGYTFGSGTRLTVV.

The V call is TRBV18, the J call TRBJ2-1, with D perhaps matching TRBD1 (6 bases). The length of the CDR3 is 18 residues. CDR1 and CDR2 (germline): KGHSH, LQKENI. V was cut by 1 base and J by 6 bases, with 22 bases left in between. CDR3 coding DNA: TGTGCCAGCTCACCACTAGCCCCGACAGGTTTGGGTGTCAATGAGCAGTTCTTC. Its protein product is CASSPLAPTGLGVNEQFF.

The V gene is TRBV2, the J gene TRBJ2-2, with D maybe TRBD1 (7 bases). CDR3 size: 13 residues. The V gene lost 10 bases and the J gene lost 0 bases, with 9 bases spanning the gap. Germline V gives CDR1 SNHLY, CDR2 FYNNEI. The CDR3 protein is CATGGTNTGELFF. As DNA, the CDR3 is TGTGCCACAGGGGGGACGAACACCGGGGAGCTGTTTTTT.

This clone was seen a single time. The chain recombines TRBV27 with TRBJ1-1; 9 bases align to TRBD1. The V and J ends lost 4 bases and 7 bases, in that order; junction bases with no gene match: 4. The CDR3 covers 13 residues. CDR1 is MNHEY and CDR2 is SMNVEV in the germline V gene (reference sequence). The CDR3 DNA reads as TGTGCCAGCAGTTCCGACAGGGGGATTGAAGCTTTCTTT. Its protein is CASSSDRGIEAFF.